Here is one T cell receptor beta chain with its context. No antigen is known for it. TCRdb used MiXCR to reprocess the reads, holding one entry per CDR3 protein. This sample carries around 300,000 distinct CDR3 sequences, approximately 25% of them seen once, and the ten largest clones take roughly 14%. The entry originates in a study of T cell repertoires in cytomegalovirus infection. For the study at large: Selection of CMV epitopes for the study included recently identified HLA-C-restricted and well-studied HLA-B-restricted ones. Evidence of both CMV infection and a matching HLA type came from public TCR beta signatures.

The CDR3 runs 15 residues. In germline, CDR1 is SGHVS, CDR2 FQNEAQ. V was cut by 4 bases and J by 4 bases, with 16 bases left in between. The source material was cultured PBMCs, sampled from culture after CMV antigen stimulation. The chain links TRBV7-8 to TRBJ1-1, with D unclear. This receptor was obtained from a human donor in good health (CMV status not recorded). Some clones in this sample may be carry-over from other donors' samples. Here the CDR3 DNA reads TGTGCCAGCAGCTCAAACGCTCAGGTCGCCACTGAAGCTTTCTTT. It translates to CASSSNAQVATEAFF.